The T cell receptor beta chain described here comes from a study of Ad26.COV2.S vaccination and SARS-CoV-2 variants. The sample's treatment: 15 to 20 received Ad26.COV2.S at low or high dose, single or two shots; about 5 received placebo; per-sample allocation not given. Day 63 following the first vaccine or placebo injection was when the samples were taken. The study, taken as a whole, reports: Measurements of TCR breadth and depth may have given underestimates of the total T cell responses. Relative to placebo recipients, vaccine recipients exhibited elevated spike-specific TCR breadth.

The CDR3 is 19 residues long. Trimming shortened V by 1 base and J by 0 bases, and 16 bases separated the two germline ends. The V gene's germline CDR1 is LNHDA and CDR2 SQIVND (reference sequence). Using immunoSEQ multiplex PCR, the repertoire was profiled, and TCRdb retains in-frame clones only, with some absent. The sample yields 350,000 to 600,000 clones, 89% seen once. To note about this clone: The antigen is unknown.

Sequences were derived from peripheral blood, sampled in a trial of Ad26.COV2.S vaccine versus placebo. The sequence derives from a person aged 18-65 years who received the Ad26.COV2.S COVID-19 vaccine or a placebo. The chain links TRBV19 to TRBJ2-6, with D unclear. As DNA, the CDR3 is TGTGCCAGTAGTATAGGCCGGATTTCCCCGCGCTCTGGGGCCAACGTCCTGACTTTC. This sequence encodes CASSIGRISPRSGANVLTF.